The following is a T cell receptor beta chain sequence with its context. This clonotype was counted a single time. Its specific antigen is unknown. Base qualities are missing; no much larger clone stands one base away. This specimen belongs to a study of CD8 T cells in ankylosing spondylitis (dated by TCRdb to the late 2010s). Concerning the study at large: The study set out to find disease-linked TCR variants by profiling T cell receptor beta repertoires in ankylosing spondylitis patients and healthy donors. In total, the full study cohort was made up of about 99 healthy donors and 25 to 30 ankylosing spondylitis patients. Samples of peripheral blood were taken, and for ankylosing spondylitis patients, synovial fluid was collected as well. Study-wide conclusions, independent of this receptor: Some TCR beta motif variants had previously been reported in synovial fluid and blood of reactive arthritis patients, which suggested common disease-initiation mechanisms. Significant enrichment of the disease-linked clones was reported in matched synovial fluid samples from ankylosing spondylitis patients. In peripheral blood, the disease-linked clones were found at relatively low frequencies and had a CD8+ phenotype. A TCR beta motif of about 8 highly homologous amino acid variants appeared characteristic of blood from ankylosing spondylitis patients.

Instrument on record: Illumina HiSeq 2500. Quantitative 5'-RACE with molecular barcodes was the method used to prepare the TCR beta libraries. Per the original workflow: Disease-linked TCR variants were identified with a new computational method built on a probabilistic model of VDJ rearrangement. TCRdb ran its own pipeline on the public reads, namely fastp trimming at Q25 and MiXCR clone calling, and kept in-frame beta chains. CDR3 protein sequences are deduplicated, and each keeps its most common genes and DNA. Clone size and V and J calls follow TCRdb, not the original study. This sample holds under 550,000 distinct CDR3 sequences; roughly 27% were observed only once. The top ten hold 0.75% to 0.9% of the sample. V loses 2 bases of germline sequence and J loses 2 bases, and the interval between the two ends is 10 bases. According to the germline V gene, CDR1 reads LGHNA and CDR2 reads YNFKEQ. Measured from the cysteine to the phenylalanine, the CDR3 is 14 residues long. The read is trimmed to its CDR3 DNA, 42 bases read in frame from base 1.

Material for sequencing was blood, either unsorted or a sorted T cell fraction (not recorded which). This sequence originates from a male donor with ankylosing spondylitis. The chain joins TRBV4-2 to TRBJ2-7; the D region possibly corresponds to TRBD2 (5 bases align). The CDR3 corresponds to CASSQLTTTYEQYF. The nucleotide sequence is given as TGTGCCAGCAGCCAACTGACTACCACCTACGAGCAGTACTTC.